This is a list of T cell receptor beta chains from one sample in a study of control samples from healthy donors and cancer patients. The assay was immunoSEQ multiplex PCR, and TCRdb's table has in-frame clones only and misses some. This table holds fewer than 100,000 clones, almost 85% found once. The sequenced sample was blood. Every receptor here comes from a woman aged 55-70 years in good health. CDR3s include the opening cysteine and the closing phenylalanine or tryptophan. The D gene is left open where the match is weak. Clone size is given for some rows only: seen once, a few or many times, or a class if the clone is expanded.

>once|TRBD1|TRBJ1-1|TRBV19
CASSARQGANTEAFF
>few|TRBD1|TRBJ1-2|TRBV5-4
CASSLEGTVNYGYTF
>-|-|TRBJ2-1|TRBV21-1
CASHLTGVYNEQFF
>-|TRBD1|TRBJ2-7|TRBV7-2
CASSSDRGYEQYF
>-|-|TRBJ2-1|TRBV6-5
CASKGGSEHRSEQFF
>-|TRBD1|TRBJ1-1|TRBV24-1
CATKDREADTEAFF
>-|-|TRBJ1-3|TRBV7-2
CASSSRDMGFYSGNTIYF
>-|-|TRBJ2-7|TRBV5-1
CASSLESYEQYF
>-|-|TRBJ2-1|TRBV7-2
CASSSKVLAPPHNEQFF
>-|TRBD2|TRBJ2-7|TRBV10-3
CAISAGLAGTDEQYF
>-|-|TRBJ2-1|TRBV5-1
CASRDTNYNEQFF
>-|-|TRBJ1-1|TRBV27
CASSGWSGNTEAFF
>-|-|TRBJ2-1|TRBV5-6
CASSFRAVARSYNEQFF
>-|-|TRBJ2-2|TRBV12-3/TRBV12-4
CASSFKYTGELFF
>-|TRBD1|TRBJ2-2|TRBV6-5
CASSPGQANTGELFF
>-|TRBD1|TRBJ1-2|TRBV18
CASSPQTGGTNYGYTF
>-|TRBD2|TRBJ2-1|TRBV24-1
CATSAKKEGGRANEQFF
>-|TRBD1|TRBJ2-7|TRBV27
CASSAQGAKSSPNEQYF
>-|TRBD1|TRBJ1-6|TRBV5-1
CASSIGQGGNSPLHF
>-|-|TRBJ1-4|TRBV18
CASSPQNQNEKLFF
>-|-|TRBJ2-2|TRBV4-2
CASSRRTGALTDTGELFF
>-|-|TRBJ1-1|TRBV10-1
CASSDMGTEAFF
>once|TRBD2|TRBJ2-3|TRBV28
CASSYGGRRTDTQYF
>-|-|TRBJ1-6|TRBV9
CASSPSQGLNSPLHF
>-|-|TRBJ1-1|TRBV10-1
CASSRQLNTEAFF
>once|TRBD1|TRBJ2-4|TRBV5-6
CASSYVEGQGGKNIQYF
>-|-|TRBJ1-3|TRBV19
CASSTAGGYSGNTIYF
>-|-|TRBJ2-1|TRBV15
CATSRGPNEQFF
>-|-|TRBJ2-2|TRBV10-1
CASKANTGELFF
>few|-|TRBJ2-7|TRBV6-5
CASSPYGTQYEQYF
>-|-|TRBJ2-2|TRBV27
CASSEEHLGGELFF
>-|TRBD1|TRBJ1-1|TRBV28
CASRTGHNTEAFF
>-|-|TRBJ2-5|TRBV28
CASTSAGARETQYF
>-|-|TRBJ1-2|TRBV19
CATRTSPLSYGYTF
>-|TRBD1|TRBJ2-3|TRBV3-1/TRBV3-2
CASSQVGPGQGQDTQYF
>-|-|TRBJ2-5|TRBV5-1
CASSLVQETQYF
>-|-|TRBJ2-1|TRBV19
CASSTEISYNEQFF
>-|-|TRBJ1-2|TRBV18
CASSPQGEAGYTF
>-|-|TRBJ2-2|TRBV19
CASSAGSQGGELFF